This T cell receptor beta chain comes out of a study of a mutant IDH1 vaccine in newly diagnosed glioma (TCRdb year 2021). General notes on the study: Patients were given eight vaccinations, in weeks 1, 3, 5, 7, 11, 15, 19 and 23, which matched visits V03 through V10. In the chemotherapy-containing groups, vaccination started alongside temozolomide cycles, whereas in patients who had radiotherapy alone it started 4-6 weeks after radiotherapy. Of the roughly 30 treated patients, 62.5% were male and 37.5% were female, and a mean age of 40.4 years was recorded. Prior to enrollment, patients had been given standard therapy consisting of radiotherapy alone, temozolomide alone, or radiochemotherapy with temozolomide, with the combination given to most patients. Six visits were used for peripheral blood collection: V03 (baseline), V05, V07, V10, V12 and V13. Longitudinal TCRB deep sequencing was performed for 20 to 25 treated patients wherever samples were available for exploratory analyses. Broad study findings and their caveats: Pseudoprogression appeared unrelated to alterations in the top peripheral T cell clonotypes detected by TCRB sequencing. Across multiple MHC alleles, vaccine-induced immune responses were seen in approximately 93% of patients. Availability determined which PBMC samples were chosen for TCRB deep sequencing. The authors stated that sample limitations prevented analyses of patient blood samples from being reproduced.

Looking up the germline V gene yields CDR1 MDHEN and CDR2 SYDVKM. V was cut back by 5 bases and J by 3 bases, leaving a gap of 16 bases between them. The CDR3 contains 15 residues, cysteine and phenylalanine counted. The read is trimmed to its CDR3 DNA, 45 bases read in frame from base 1. This specimen's time point label, per the study, means: week 11, during vaccination. Each vaccine dose, consisting of 300 ug of a 20-mer mutant IDH1 peptide in Montanide, was administered subcutaneously with topical imiquimod. All donors had newly diagnosed IDH1-mutant astrocytomas of WHO grade 3 or 4 that showed loss of nuclear ATRX. The samples were drawn from NOA16, a multicentre, single-arm, open-label phase I trial in Germany that tested a mutant IDH1 peptide vaccine in humans for the first time. Genomic DNA for TCRB sequencing was isolated from EDTA blood with the DNeasy Blood and Tissue Kit. Libraries came from the immunoSEQ multiplex PCR assay. Rearranged TCR beta chain sequences were amplified with the hsTCRB Kit following the manufacturer's protocol. Sequencing of TCRB libraries was carried out on an Illumina MiSeq. In the source study's methods: The proprietary platform of the kit vendor was used for demultiplexing, trimming and gene mapping. Not all clones reach the TCRdb copy of this immuneACCESS table, which keeps in-frame sequences only. Checked studies attribute under half of the gap to unresolved V genes and leave the rest unexplained. V and J calls and clone size come straight from that table; D and trimming were deduced from the DNA. Here the sample has some 120,000 clones; over 75% occur a single time. Under 7% of the sample comes from the top ten.

This clone was observed a single time. No cognate antigen has been identified for it. Per-base quality was not reported, and no clone a single base away is much larger than it. The chain joins TRBV28 to TRBJ1-1, with a tentative D gene TRBD1 over 6 matching bases. Sequenced here: PBMCs, sampled from a glioma patient whose treatment included an IDH1 peptide vaccine. The receptor was isolated from a middle-aged man with glioma. The CDR3 in this case is CASSPPLTGYTEAFF. Read as DNA, the sequence is TGTGCCAGCAGTCCCCCCCTTACAGGGTACACTGAAGCTTTCTTT.